This passage covers 28 T cell receptor beta chains from one sample sequenced in a study of technical replicates of blood from a few donors. Libraries were prepared by immunoSEQ multiplex PCR; TCRdb keeps only in-frame clonotypes and omits some of them. The sample has roughly 60,000 clones, 75% to 90% seen once; the top ten hold 5% to 6%. Sequencing was carried out using PBMCs. The receptors stem from a human donor in good health. Some clones in this sample may be carry-over from other donors' samples.

This sequence joins TRBV2 and TRBJ2-1; perhaps TRBD1 as D (5 bases). V lost 11 bases, J lost 5 bases, and 10 bases lay in between. The CDR3 is made up of 11 amino acids. CDR1 and CDR2 (germline): SNHLY, FYNNEI. CDR3 sequence reads: CAAQGNNEQFF. The CDR3 DNA reads TGTGCCGCCCAGGGTAACAATGAGCAGTTCTTC.

The table lists this clone with a few counts. This chain uses TRBV7-3 with TRBJ1-1; D gene ambiguous. Germline CDR1 is SGHTA and CDR2 is FQGTGA. This CDR3 is built from 14 residues. The V and J ends lost 5 bases and 1 base respectively, with 11 bases between them. DNA of the CDR3: TGTGCCAGCAGCCCTCAGGCGGGGAACACTGAAGCTTTCTTT. This encodes CASSPQAGNTEAFF.

This clone has a single count. The genes are TRBV4-2 and TRBJ2-3; TRBD1 matches 10 bases. CDR3 length equals 16 residues. The germline CDR1 and CDR2 sequences are LGHNA and YNFKEQ. The V segment lost 2 bases and the J segment 3 bases; nucleotides outside the gene matches: 5. The DNA for the CDR3 is TGTGCCAGCAGCCAACAAAGGGGACAGGGGACAGATACGCAGTATTTT. Protein: CASSQQRGQGTDTQYF.

This sequence joins TRBV9 and TRBJ2-5; TRBD2 is a possible D gene (7 bases). Germline loops: CDR1 SGDLS, CDR2 YYNGEE. V was trimmed by 0 bases and J by 2 bases, leaving 14 bases between them. CDR3 length equals 16 residues. The CDR3 protein is CASSVGGGGSQETQYF. CDR3 sequence (DNA): TGTGCCAGCAGCGTAGGGGGCGGGGGCAGTCAAGAGACCCAGTACTTC. The whole variable domain, remainder taken from reference TRBV9 and TRBJ2-5, is DSGVTQTPKHLITATGQRVTLRCSPRSGDLSVYWYQQSLDQGLQFLIQYYNGEERAKGNILERFSAQQFPDLHSELNLSSLELGDSALYFCASSVGGGGSQETQYFGPGTRLLVL.

The chain is built from TRBV5-1 and TRBJ2-7, with TRBD1 identical over 7 bases. V gave up 4 bases and J gave up 0 bases; unmatched junction bases: 16. The CDR3 extends over 18 amino acids. Germline CDR1 SGHRS, CDR2 YFSETQ. The CDR3 is CASSGHLTGTHYSYEQYF. CDR3 bases: TGCGCCAGCAGCGGACACTTGACAGGGACCCATTACTCCTACGAGCAGTACTTC.

The chain links TRBV7-2 to TRBJ1-1; possible D gene TRBD1, 5 bases. Trimming removed 3 bases from V and 0 bases from J, with 5 bases in between. Germline V gene lookup returns CDR1 SGHTA and CDR2 FQGNSA. CDR3 length: 13 residues. The chain's CDR3 is CASSLTVNTEAFF. In nucleotides, the CDR3 is TGTGCCAGCAGCTTGACAGTGAACACTGAAGCTTTCTTT.

This chain connects TRBV7-9 to TRBJ1-5; D gene ambiguous. This CDR3 spans 14 amino acids. Trimming removed 4 bases from V and 1 base from J, with 8 bases in between. Germline assignment: CDR1 SEHNR and CDR2 FQNEAQ (reference sequence). This chain's CDR3 is CASSSGRSNQPQHF. The DNA of the CDR3 is TGTGCCAGCAGCTCCGGGAGGAGCAATCAGCCCCAGCATTTT.

This chain connects TRBV10-3 to TRBJ2-2; 11 positions match TRBD1. Germline CDR1 ENHRY, CDR2 SYGVKD. V gave up 11 bases and J gave up 5 bases; unmatched junction bases: 4. The length of the CDR3 is 13 residues. In nucleotides, the CDR3 is TGTGCCGCCGGGACAGGGGGAACCGGGGAGCTGTTTTTT. Translation gives CAAGTGGTGELFF.

This clone has only a few counts. The chain couples TRBV4-2 to TRBJ1-2, with TRBD1 identical over 7 bases. V gave up 3 bases and J gave up 8 bases; unmatched junction bases: 12. CDR1 is LGHNA, CDR2 YNFKEQ, per germline. This CDR3 spans 15 amino acids. CDR3 residues: CASSQRQGKNDGYTF. In DNA, the CDR3 is TGTGCCAGCAGCCAGAGACAGGGAAAGAACGACGGCTACACCTTC.

This clone was detected only once. The chain employs TRBV5-4 and TRBJ1-1; 7 nucleotides line up with TRBD1. Trimming removed 0 bases from V and 4 bases from J; junction bases left unmatched: 3. CDR1 is SGHNT and CDR2 is YYREEE in the germline V gene (reference sequence). This CDR3 contains 14 residues. The chain's CDR3 is CASSLEQGVTEAFF. In DNA form, the CDR3 reads TGTGCCAGCAGCTTGGAGCAGGGGGTCACTGAAGCTTTCTTT.

The CDR3 sequence is CASSIRGAGTEAFF. The CDR3 nucleotides read TGTGCCAGTAGTATCCGGGGGGCTGGCACTGAAGCTTTCTTT. The J gene is TRBJ1-1, the V gene TRBV19, with a possible D match to TRBD1 (6 bases). Trimming took off 3 bases at V and 4 bases at J, with 12 bases between the two ends. This CDR3 spans 14 amino acids. From germline, CDR1 is LNHDA and CDR2 SQIVND (reference sequence).

The rearrangement uses TRBV5-1 and TRBJ2-5, with 12 bases aligning to TRBD2. The trim removed 2 bases at V and 4 bases at J, leaving 3 bases unmatched. Germline V gives CDR1 SGHRS, CDR2 YFSETQ. The CDR3 extends over 15 amino acids. CDR3 protein: CASSFPSGRAETQYF. The CDR3 nucleotides are TGCGCCAGCAGCTTCCCTAGCGGGAGGGCAGAGACCCAGTACTTC.

V usage is TRBV19 and J usage is TRBJ1-2; D uncertain. The V end was cut by 6 bases, the J end by 1 base, with 9 bases between. The germline V gene encodes CDR1 LNHDA and CDR2 SQIVND (reference sequence). The CDR3 spans 13 residues. The CDR3 bases are TGTGCCAGTAGAACAGCTATTAACTATGGCTACACCTTC. Translating it yields CASRTAINYGYTF.

This chain uses TRBV5-1 with TRBJ1-2, with TRBD1 matching 10 bases. The V segment lost 1 base and the J segment 7 bases; nucleotides outside the gene matches: 4. The CDR3 consists of 14 residues. Germline CDR1 SGHRS, CDR2 YFSETQ. The CDR3 protein is CASSLKGTGAGYTF. CDR3 DNA sequence: TGCGCCAGCAGCTTGAAAGGGACAGGGGCTGGCTACACCTTC. Full variable domain (remainder filled in from reference TRBV5-1 and TRBJ1-2): KAGVTQTPRYLIKTRGQQVTLSCSPISGHRSVSWYQQTPGQGLQFLFEYFSETQRNKGNFPGRFSGRQFSNSRSEMNVSTLELGDSALYLCASSLKGTGAGYTFGSGTRLTVV.

V usage is TRBV2 and J usage is TRBJ1-4; unclear D gene. Germline V gives CDR1 SNHLY, CDR2 FYNNEI. V lost 1 base and J lost 7, with 10 bases in between. This CDR3 has 14 residues. CDR3 protein: CASSEEANPEKLFF. CDR3 coding DNA: TGTGCCAGCAGTGAAGAAGCAAACCCTGAAAAACTGTTTTTT.

This chain's CDR3 is CASRNLAGVIDTQYF. CDR3 sequence (DNA): TGTGCCAGCAGAAATCTAGCGGGAGTGATAGATACGCAGTATTTT. The chain employs TRBV7-8 and TRBJ2-3, with 10 nucleotides matching TRBD2. V shed 6 bases and J 5 bases; nucleotides not matched to a gene: 8. From germline, CDR1 is SGHVS and CDR2 FQNEAQ. CDR3 length: 15 residues.

The CDR3 is CAISESRIGVSEQYF. CDR3 in DNA: TGTGCCATCAGTGAGTCCCGGATAGGGGTCAGCGAGCAGTACTTC. The chain links TRBV10-3 to TRBJ2-7, with D tentatively TRBD1 (5 bases). There are 15 residues in the CDR3. Germline V lookup: CDR1 ENHRY, CDR2 SYGVKD. Trimming cost V 0 bases and J 6 bases, with 15 bases left between them.

The rearrangement uses TRBV7-7 and TRBJ2-7; D is undetermined. CDR1 and CDR2 (germline): SSHAT, FNYEAQ (reference sequence). The CDR3 extends over 13 amino acids. Trimming cost V 3 bases and J 2 bases, with 8 bases left between them. The CDR3 nucleotides are TGTGCCAGCAGCTTTTATCTAACCTACGAGCAGTACTTC. It yields the protein CASSFYLTYEQYF.

V usage is TRBV11-2 and J usage is TRBJ2-6; D remains unclear. V was cut by 4 bases and J by 0 bases, with 4 bases left in between. The V gene's germline CDR1 is SGHAT and CDR2 FQNNGV. This CDR3 is built from 14 residues. CDR3 sequence reads: CASSYYSGANVLTF. The CDR3 nucleotides are TGTGCCAGCAGCTACTACTCTGGGGCCAACGTCCTGACTTTC.

The chain carries TRBV15 and TRBJ2-2; 8 bases align to TRBD1. J was trimmed by 0 bases and V by 2 bases; bases with no gene match: 5. Germline V gives CDR1 LNHNV, CDR2 YYDKDF (reference sequence). The CDR3 runs to 17 residues. The CDR3 DNA reads TGTGCCACCAGCAGACATCAGGACAGGGCGAACACCGGGGAGCTGTTTTTT. Translated: CATSRHQDRANTGELFF.

CDR3 DNA sequence: TGTGCCAGCAGCCCCCTCAGTGGGGGGTGGGATGAGACCCAGTACTTC. Translated: CASSPLSGGWDETQYF. The chain is built from TRBV7-7 and TRBJ2-5, with D tentatively TRBD2 (6 bases). This CDR3 is 16 amino acids long. The V gene lost 5 bases and the J gene lost 5 bases, with 21 bases spanning the gap. CDR1 SSHAT and CDR2 FNYEAQ come from the germline V gene (reference sequence).

The V call is TRBV5-1, the J call TRBJ2-5, with 9 bases matching TRBD2. Per germline, CDR1 SGHRS and CDR2 YFSETQ. This CDR3 is built from 14 residues. V lost 2 bases and J lost 5; bases outside the gene matches: 4. CDR3 residues: CASSFAGGPETQYF. The CDR3 DNA reads TGCGCCAGCAGCTTCGCGGGGGGGCCTGAGACCCAGTACTTC.

The chain is built from TRBV30 and TRBJ2-5, with 11 bases lining up with TRBD2. Trimming at V came to 2 bases and at J to 4 bases, leaving 6 bases not matched to a gene. Germline CDR1 GTSNPN, CDR2 SVGIG (reference sequence). The CDR3 covers 15 residues. In DNA form, the CDR3 reads TGTGCCTGGAGTATTATTAGCGGGAGGGGAGAGACCCAGTACTTC. Protein product: CAWSIISGRGETQYF.

This clone came up a few times. V is TRBV29-1 and J is TRBJ2-1, with D hard to call. Germline values: CDR1 SQVTM, CDR2 ANQGSEA. V was clipped by 3 bases and J by 12 bases, with 21 bases between them. The CDR3 contains 14 residues. The CDR3 spells CSVDKPADFRPQFF. The CDR3 DNA is TGCAGCGTTGACAAGCCGGCTGACTTTAGGCCGCAGTTCTTC.

This clone was counted once. This chain uses TRBV4-1 with TRBJ2-2, with TRBD2 matching over 11 bases. The CDR3 covers 16 residues. Germline CDR1 MGHRA, CDR2 YSYEKL. J was trimmed by 5 bases and V by 7 bases; bases with no gene match: 9. The DNA for the CDR3 is TGCGCCAGCACCCCCAGGGGACTAGCGGAAACCGGGGAGCTGTTTTTT. Translated: CASTPRGLAETGELFF.

This clone was recorded at least ten times. The chain carries TRBV13 and TRBJ2-7, with TRBD2 as a possible D gene (6 bases). The CDR3 is 15 residues long. Germline-derived CDR1 and CDR2 are PRHDT and FYEKMQ (reference sequence). V was pared by 1 base and J by 2 bases, with 12 bases between. The CDR3 protein is CASSLEGGTAYEQYF. In DNA, the CDR3 is TGTGCCAGCAGCTTAGAGGGCGGGACGGCCTACGAGCAGTACTTC.

This clone was recorded once. The rearrangement joins TRBV5-4 to TRBJ2-1; 8 bases line up with TRBD2. The CDR3 covers 15 residues. V shed 0 bases, J shed 6 bases, and the junction held 5 bases outside the gene matches. CDR1 SGHNT and CDR2 YYREEE come from the germline V gene (reference sequence). This chain's CDR3 is CASSLEGLGTNEQFF. DNA for the CDR3: TGTGCCAGCAGCTTGGAGGGACTAGGGACCAATGAGCAGTTCTTC.

CDR3 in amino acids: CASSPGGTGTNYGYTF. The CDR3 coding sequence is TGTGCCAGCAGCCCAGGAGGAACAGGGACCAACTATGGCTACACCTTC. The chain combines TRBV7-2 with TRBJ1-2, with a weak D call TRBD1 (6 bases). Germline V gene data show CDR1 as SGHTA and CDR2 as FQGNSA. V was clipped by 5 bases and J by 2 bases, with 18 bases between them. The CDR3 is 16 amino acids. The whole variable domain, remainder taken from reference TRBV7-2 and TRBJ1-2, is GAGVSQSPSNKVTEKGKDVELRCDPISGHTALYWYRQSLGQGLEFLIYFQGNSAPDKSGLPSDRFSAERTGGSVSTLTIQRTQQEDSAVYLCASSPGGTGTNYGYTFGSGTRLTVV.